This entry lists 32 T cell receptor beta chains sequenced from one sample in a study of CD8 T cells in Susac syndrome (dated 2019 in TCRdb). Receptor amplification or capture employed the immunoSEQ multiplex PCR assay. RNA was extracted using the RNeasy kit, and 0.5 to 1 microgram was reverse transcribed with random hexamers. The public reads were reanalyzed by TCRdb: fastp trimming at Q25, MiXCR alignment, in-frame beta chains only. Each entry merges the rows of one CDR3 protein and shows their most common DNA and genes. The sample table contains 85,000 to 90,000 distinct CDR3 sequences; only one count was recorded for over 80% of them. The biggest ten clones account for 0.25% to 0.4% of the sample. The sequenced material came from CD8+ T cells from PBMCs. Source of these receptors: a human donor in good health.

The genes are TRBV2 and TRBJ1-1; D remains unclear. This CDR3 has 15 residues. The germline V and J ends were trimmed by 5 bases and 0 bases, with 13 bases remaining between them. The V gene's germline CDR1 is SNHLY and CDR2 FYNNEI. The CDR3 coding sequence is TGTGCCAGCAGTCTAATCGGGGTTATGAACACTGAAGCTTTCTTT. Amino acids: CASSLIGVMNTEAFF.

This clonotype was counted once. The chain carries TRBV4-2 and TRBJ2-1, with 15 bases matching TRBD2. The CDR3 totals 17 residues. Losses at the gene ends were 4 bases for V and 9 bases for J; bases not matched to a gene: 10. Germline assignment: CDR1 LGHNA and CDR2 YNFKEQ. This CDR3 reads CASSPWTSGGATGEQFF. DNA of the CDR3: TGTGCCAGCAGCCCCTGGACTAGCGGGGGGGCGACGGGTGAGCAGTTCTTC.

V gene TRBV6-5 combines with J gene TRBJ2-1; D is ambiguous. The V end was cut by 1 base, the J end by 6 bases, with 7 bases between. Per the germline V gene, CDR1 is MNHEY and CDR2 is SVGAGI. The CDR3 length is 13 residues. DNA for the CDR3: TGTGCCAGCAGTTACTATGGACCCAATGAGCAGTTCTTC. Residues: CASSYYGPNEQFF.

The chain links TRBV7-8 to TRBJ2-3; D is unclear. The V end lost 8 bases, the J end lost 2 bases, and 5 bases lay between the germline ends. This CDR3 comprises 11 residues. Germline V gene lookup returns CDR1 SGHVS and CDR2 FQNEAQ. The CDR3, as DNA: TGTGCCAGCGGAAACACAGATACGCAGTATTTT. Translated: CASGNTDTQYF.

The chain joins TRBV29-1 to TRBJ2-7; TRBD1 is a possible D gene (5 bases). Germline V gene data show CDR1 as SQVTM and CDR2 as ANQGSEA. The CDR3 consists of 12 residues. V was clipped by 2 bases and J by 5 bases, with 10 bases between them. CDR3 sequence: CSVELTRDEQYF. CDR3 coding DNA: TGCAGCGTTGAACTAACCAGGGACGAGCAGTACTTC.

This clonotype was seen only once. This sequence joins TRBV9 and TRBJ1-2, with 7 nucleotides matching TRBD1. Germline loops: CDR1 SGDLS, CDR2 YYNGEE. There are 14 residues in the CDR3. With V trimmed by 3 bases and J by 2 bases, 4 bases remained unmatched. CDR3 loop: CASSAGTDNYGYTF. The DNA of the CDR3 is TGTGCCAGCAGCGCCGGGACAGACAACTATGGCTACACCTTC.

This chain links TRBV7-6 with TRBJ2-2, with D perhaps TRBD2 (5 bases). The CDR3 consists of 15 residues. V was cut by 1 base and J by 3 bases, with 9 bases left in between. Germline assignment: CDR1 SGHVS and CDR2 FNYEAQ. The DNA of the CDR3 is TGTGCCAGCAGCTTAGTGGGAGAGGACACCGGGGAGCTGTTTTTT. Residues: CASSLVGEDTGELFF.

The CDR3 is CASSYPTDGTNQNETQYF. The CDR3 DNA is TGCGCCAGCAGCTACCCAACCGACGGGACAAATCAAAATGAGACCCAGTACTTC. The J gene is TRBJ2-5, the V gene TRBV5-1; perhaps TRBD1 as D (6 bases). This CDR3 is 18 amino acids long. The V end lost 3 bases, the J end lost 5 bases, and 26 bases lay between the germline ends. Germline CDR1 is SGHRS and CDR2 is YFSETQ.

The V call is TRBV27, the J call TRBJ2-7; TRBD2 matches at 9 bases. The CDR3 has 14 amino acids. Trimming at V came to 5 bases and at J to 3 bases, leaving 5 bases not matched to a gene. Germline V CDR1 and CDR2: MNHEY, SMNVEV (reference sequence). CDR3: CASSIVSGGYEQYF. CDR3 DNA: TGTGCCAGCAGTATCGTTAGCGGGGGCTACGAGCAGTACTTC.

The chain joins TRBV10-3 to TRBJ1-3; weak D call: TRBD1 (6 bases). The CDR3 length is 15 residues. The V gene lost 7 bases and the J gene lost 0 bases, with 13 bases spanning the gap. Germline V gene lookup returns CDR1 ENHRY and CDR2 SYGVKD. The CDR3: CAIISDRNSGNTIYF. In DNA form, the CDR3 reads TGTGCCATCATTTCCGACAGGAACTCTGGAAACACCATATATTTT.

The genes are TRBV29-1 and TRBJ1-1; possible D gene TRBD1, 6 bases. CDR3 length: 13 amino acids. Germline V CDR1 and CDR2: SQVTM, ANQGSEA. V was shortened by 7 bases and J by 5 bases, with 17 bases between the two germline ends. CDR3 DNA: TGCAGCGAGCTACAGGGAGAAGGAACTGAAGCTTTCTTT. Its protein is CSELQGEGTEAFF.

The chain has TRBV20-1 and TRBJ1-1, with TRBD1 identical over 7 bases. CDR3 length: 15 amino acids. J lost 2 bases, V lost 3 bases, and 9 bases had no gene match. Germline values: CDR1 DFQATT, CDR2 SNEGSKA (reference sequence). The CDR3 region has the DNA TGCAGTGCTAGCCATCCGGGACAGTTCAACACTGAAGCTTTCTTT. Its translation is CSASHPGQFNTEAFF.

This clonotype was counted once. This rearrangement joins TRBV10-3 to TRBJ1-4; D unresolved. The CDR3 sequence is 12 residues long. The V gene lost 0 bases and the J gene lost 15 bases, with 11 bases spanning the gap. Germline CDR1 reads ENHRY; CDR2 reads SYGVKD. This chain's CDR3 is CAISESGISVFF. CDR3 DNA: TGTGCCATCAGTGAGTCGGGGATCTCAGTGTTTTTT.

The gene calls are TRBV27 and TRBJ2-7; a possible D gene is TRBD2 (6 bases). Germline CDR1 reads MNHEY; CDR2 reads SMNVEV (reference sequence). Trimming pared 2 bases from V and 6 bases from J, leaving 11 bases between. The CDR3 runs to 13 residues. The CDR3: CASSLGGTGEQYF. CDR3 nucleotide sequence: TGTGCCAGCAGTTTAGGAGGGACCGGCGAGCAGTACTTC.

The chain uses TRBV18 and TRBJ1-2; D is ambiguous. V was clipped by 5 bases and J by 4 bases, with 14 bases between them. CDR3 size: 14 residues. CDR1 KGHSH and CDR2 LQKENI come from the germline V gene. DNA of the CDR3: TGTGCCAGCTCATTCCGGACGGAGTTCTATGGCTACACCTTC. Its protein is CASSFRTEFYGYTF.

This clonotype was seen once. This chain links TRBV20-1 with TRBJ1-1; no clear D gene. Trimming stripped 3 bases from V and 0 bases from J, with 14 bases between. This CDR3 has 15 amino acids. Germline V gene data show CDR1 as DFQATT and CDR2 as SNEGSKA (reference sequence). The DNA of the CDR3 is TGCAGTGCTAGCTTTCAGAAAGCAATGAACACTGAAGCTTTCTTT. It translates to CSASFQKAMNTEAFF.

The CDR3 DNA reads as TGCAGTGCCGCGGATGAAGGGGGACAGGGGAACACCGGGGAGCTGTTTTTT. Translation gives CSAADEGGQGNTGELFF. V gene TRBV20-1 combines with J gene TRBJ2-2, with 9 positions matching TRBD1. Per the germline V gene, CDR1 is DFQATT and CDR2 is SNEGSKA (reference sequence). The CDR3 is 17 residues long. V was clipped by 6 bases and J by 1 base; unmatched bases: 12.

The rearrangement links TRBV6-5 to TRBJ2-1; 12 bases agree with TRBD2. The CDR3 is made up of 16 amino acids. CDR1 is MNHEY, CDR2 SVGAGI, per germline. V lost 2 bases and J lost 5; bases outside the gene matches: 4. The CDR3, as DNA: TGTGCCAGCAGTTACCCGACTAGCGGGGGAAACAATGAGCAGTTCTTC. It translates to CASSYPTSGGNNEQFF.

The rearrangement joins TRBV9 to TRBJ2-7; D is perhaps TRBD1 or TRBD2 (5 bases each). Germline V lookup: CDR1 SGDLS, CDR2 YYNGEE. The V end lost 0 bases, the J end lost 2 bases, and 9 bases lay between the germline ends. The CDR3 is 14 residues long. CDR3 in amino acids: CASSVGDGAYEQYF. In DNA, the CDR3 is TGTGCCAGCAGCGTAGGGGACGGTGCCTACGAGCAGTACTTC. Supplemented by reference TRBV9 and TRBJ2-7, the full variable domain reads DSGVTQTPKHLITATGQRVTLRCSPRSGDLSVYWYQQSLDQGLQFLIQYYNGEERAKGNILERFSAQQFPDLHSELNLSSLELGDSALYFCASSVGDGAYEQYFGPGTRLTVT.

The V call is TRBV19, the J call TRBJ2-3; D tentatively reads TRBD1 or TRBD2 (6 bases each). The CDR3 totals 15 residues. Trimming removed 3 bases at V and 1 base at J, with 11 bases between. The germline V gene encodes CDR1 LNHDA and CDR2 SQIVND (reference sequence). CDR3 amino acids: CASSIGGGGTDTQYF. The CDR3 DNA reads as TGTGCCAGTAGTATTGGAGGGGGAGGCACAGATACGCAGTATTTT. The full variable domain, rest sourced from reference TRBV19 and TRBJ2-3, is DGGITQSPKYLFRKEGQNVTLSCEQNLNHDAMYWYRQDPGQGLRLIYYSQIVNDFQKGDIAEGYSVSREKKESFPLTVTSAQKNPTAFYLCASSIGGGGTDTQYFGPGTRLTVL.

The chain combines TRBV20-1 with TRBJ1-2; no reliable D call. With 6 bases removed from V and 3 bases from J, the gap between germline ends came to 20 bases. The V gene's germline CDR1 is DFQATT and CDR2 SNEGSKA (reference sequence). This CDR3 is built from 15 residues. Here the CDR3 DNA reads TGCAGTGCCCCCCTTGCCATGCCTTCTCACTATGGCTACACCTTC. As protein: CSAPLAMPSHYGYTF.

A single count supports this clonotype. V and J are TRBV29-1 and TRBJ1-1, with 10 bases that match TRBD1. The CDR3 consists of 13 residues. V dropped 7 bases and J dropped 2; count of bases not matched to a gene: 4. Germline loops: CDR1 SQVTM, CDR2 ANQGSEA. The chain's CDR3 is CSAMTGGNTEAFF. The DNA for the CDR3 is TGCAGCGCTATGACAGGGGGCAACACTGAAGCTTTCTTT.

V is TRBV27 and J is TRBJ1-2; D call uncertain. This CDR3 has 14 amino acids. Looked up from germline, CDR1 is MNHEY and CDR2 is SMNVEV (reference sequence). V lost 0 bases and J lost 6, with 11 bases in between. CDR3: CASSLSKDLNGYTF. As DNA, the CDR3 is TGTGCCAGCAGTTTATCAAAGGATTTGAATGGCTACACCTTC.

The chain combines TRBV12-3 or TRBV12-4 with TRBJ1-1; D unresolved. This CDR3 is 13 amino acids long. V lost 7 bases, J lost 1 base, and 10 bases lay in between. CDR3 coding DNA: TGTGCCAGCATACCTACACAGAACACTGAAGCTTTCTTT. It codes for CASIPTQNTEAFF.

The chain combines TRBV19 with TRBJ2-1; TRBD2 matches at 9 bases. The CDR3 runs to 15 residues. The germline gives CDR1 LNHDA, CDR2 SQIVND (reference sequence). Unmatched junction bases numbered 2, after V lost 1 base and J lost 4 bases. CDR3 coding DNA: TGTGCCAGTAGTATAGCTAGCGGGGCTTACAATGAGCAGTTCTTC. Translating it yields CASSIASGAYNEQFF.

The CDR3 protein is CASMGQGGQPQHF. CDR3 in DNA: TGTGCCAGCATGGGGCAGGGGGGTCAGCCCCAGCATTTT. V usage is TRBV2 and J usage is TRBJ1-5, with TRBD1 matching 7 bases. V dropped 7 bases and J dropped 6; count of bases not matched to a gene: 6. CDR3 length: 13 residues. Germline lookup yields CDR1 SNHLY and CDR2 FYNNEI.

The CDR3 protein is CASSYGTSGGEQYF. CDR3 DNA: TGTGCCAGCAGCTACGGGACATCCGGGGGCGAGCAGTACTTC. This chain uses TRBV7-8 with TRBJ2-1, with D perhaps being TRBD1 or TRBD2 (6 bases each). The DNA end lines up better with TRBJ2-7; the J call may be wrong. The length of the CDR3 is 14 residues. Germline-derived CDR1 and CDR2 are SGHVS and FQNEAQ.

The V and J genes are TRBV6-6 and TRBJ1-6, with TRBD1 as a possible D gene (5 bases). The ends were cut back, 2 bases at V and 7 bases at J, with 12 bases in the middle. The CDR3 contains 15 residues. CDR1 is MNHNY, CDR2 SVGAGI, per germline (reference sequence). Here the CDR3 DNA reads TGTGCCAGCAGTTACGGGGGGTATGGCAATTCACCCCTCCACTTT. Its translation is CASSYGGYGNSPLHF.

V gene TRBV30 combines with J gene TRBJ2-2; D remains ambiguous. Between the trimmed V and J ends, which lost 2 bases and 0 bases, there was a span of 7 bases. Germline lookup yields CDR1 GTSNPN and CDR2 SVGIG (reference sequence). The CDR3 runs 14 residues. CDR3 region: CAWSPQSNTGELFF. CDR3 in DNA: TGTGCCTGGAGTCCACAGTCGAACACCGGGGAGCTGTTTTTT.

The chain employs TRBV11-2 and TRBJ2-5; 8 bases map to TRBD2. CDR1 and CDR2 from the germline V gene are SGHAT and FQNNGV. This CDR3 comprises 16 residues. Trimming cost V 4 bases and J 0 bases; bases outside gene matches: 7. The DNA for the CDR3 is TGTGCCAGCAGCTCCGCCTGGCGGGGGGACCAAGAGACCCAGTACTTC. Protein: CASSSAWRGDQETQYF.

V usage is TRBV5-1 and J usage is TRBJ1-1, with D unclear. Germline CDR1 reads SGHRS; CDR2 reads YFSETQ. With 9 bases removed from V and 1 base from J, the gap between germline ends came to 13 bases. The CDR3 runs to 13 residues. The CDR3 bases are TGCGCCACCAGGTCTTGGGCGAACACTGAAGCTTTCTTT. It yields the protein CATRSWANTEAFF.

The V call is TRBV27, the J call TRBJ2-7; TRBD1 matches 12 bases. Looked up from germline, CDR1 is MNHEY and CDR2 is SMNVEV (reference sequence). The CDR3 has 14 residues. V dropped 6 bases and J dropped 4; count of bases not matched to a gene: 4. Here the CDR3 DNA reads TGTGCCAGCAGCGGGACAGGGGGCCTTTACGAGCAGTACTTC. The encoded protein is CASSGTGGLYEQYF.